This record concerns one T cell receptor beta chain sequence. The antigen is not known. The data originate from a study of cytomegalovirus exposure and HLA in healthy donors. J was trimmed by 4 bases and V by 4 bases; bases with no gene match: 7. This CDR3 spans 16 amino acids. The germline V gene encodes CDR1 MGHDK and CDR2 SYGVNS. Amplification used 60 Vbeta primers and 13 Jbeta primers. Profiling relied on immunoSEQ multiplex PCR, and the TCRdb table lists in-frame clones only, not all of them. Here the sample spans about 200,000 clones, about 82% being singletons. Study-wide results and caveats: The Asian-associated ancestry cluster reportedly had fewer N-insertions than the approximately 690-donor mean in a later analysis. A few chains tied to CMV proved CMV antigen-specific in vitro. Most TCR sequences were seen very rarely across donors, but some public TCRs occurred in many. In a later analysis, TCR beta V- and J-gene trimming was associated with a missense DCLRE1C variant.

The chain is built from TRBV25-1 and TRBJ2-1; 10 nucleotides agree with TRBD2. This TCR was sampled from a woman aged 50 to 65 in good health and CMV-seronegative. The sequencing sample was made of PBMCs. CDR3 protein: CASSVVSGRHYNEQFF. DNA for the CDR3: TGTGCCAGCAGTGTCGTTAGCGGGAGGCATTACAATGAGCAGTTCTTC.